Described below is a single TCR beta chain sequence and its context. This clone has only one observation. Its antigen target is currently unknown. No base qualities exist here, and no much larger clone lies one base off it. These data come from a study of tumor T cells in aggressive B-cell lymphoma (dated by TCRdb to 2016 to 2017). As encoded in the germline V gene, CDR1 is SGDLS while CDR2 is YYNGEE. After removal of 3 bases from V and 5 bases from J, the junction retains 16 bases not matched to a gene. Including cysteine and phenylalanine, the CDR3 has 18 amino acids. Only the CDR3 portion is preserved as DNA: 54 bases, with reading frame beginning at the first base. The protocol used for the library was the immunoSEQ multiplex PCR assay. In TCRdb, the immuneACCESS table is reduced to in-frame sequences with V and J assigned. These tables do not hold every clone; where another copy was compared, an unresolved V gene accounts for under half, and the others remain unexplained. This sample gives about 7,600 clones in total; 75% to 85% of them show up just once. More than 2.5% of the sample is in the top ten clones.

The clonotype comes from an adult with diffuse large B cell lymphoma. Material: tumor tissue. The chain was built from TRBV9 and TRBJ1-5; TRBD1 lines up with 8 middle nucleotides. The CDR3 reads CASSARRDRGKGDQPQHF. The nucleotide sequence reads TGTGCCAGCAGCGCCAGACGAGACAGGGGTAAAGGAGATCAGCCCCAGCATTTT.